The 31 T cell receptor beta chains below were found in one sample sequenced in a study of CD8 T cells in ankylosing spondylitis. Each CDR3 protein gets one entry after TCRdb re-called the 5' RACE reads with MiXCR. The sample carries about 400,000 distinct CDR3 sequences, 20% recorded once. Sequenced sample: blood, either unsorted or a sorted T cell fraction (not recorded which). The receptors were sampled from a male donor with ankylosing spondylitis or in good health (not recorded which).

V usage is TRBV4-1 and J usage is TRBJ2-5; possible D gene TRBD2, 6 bases. This CDR3 is built from 16 residues. V gave up 0 bases and J gave up 5 bases, with 16 bases separating them. Germline assignment: CDR1 MGHRA and CDR2 YSYEKL. The CDR3 here is CASSQDWRVRLETQYF. CDR3 in DNA: TGCGCCAGCAGCCAAGATTGGAGGGTTCGGTTGGAGACCCAGTACTTC.

This chain connects TRBV19 to TRBJ2-5; D unclear. Germline V gives CDR1 LNHDA, CDR2 SQIVND (reference sequence). CDR3 length equals 15 residues. V lost 3 bases, J lost 0 bases, and 11 bases lay in between. The CDR3 loop is CASSIEKSYQETQYF. The CDR3 bases are TGTGCCAGTAGTATCGAGAAGTCGTACCAAGAGACCCAGTACTTC.

The rearrangement joins TRBV3-1 to TRBJ2-5, with TRBD2 matching over 10 bases. The CDR3 is made up of 17 amino acids. Trimming took 4 bases from V and 0 from J; bases not matched to a gene: 8. Germline loops: CDR1 LGHDT, CDR2 YNNKEL (reference sequence). CDR3 coding DNA: TGTGCCAGCAGCCGGCTAAATAGCGGGGGGTACCAAGAGACCCAGTACTTC. Amino acid sequence: CASSRLNSGGYQETQYF.

This clonotype was found once. Germline and junction disagree at one end, which may indicate a read error. V usage is TRBV12-3 or TRBV12-4 and J usage is TRBJ1-1; D is perhaps TRBD1 (6 bases). The CDR3 has 14 residues. CDR3: CASTDTGWGTEASF. CDR3 nucleotide sequence: TGTGCCAGCACCGACACAGGGTGGGGCACTGAAGCTTCCTTT.

The genes are TRBV5-4 and TRBJ2-1; maybe TRBD2 (5 bases). CDR1 and CDR2 from the germline V gene are SGHNT and YYREEE (reference sequence). The CDR3 spans 14 residues. The V gene lost 2 bases and the J gene lost 10 bases, with 16 bases spanning the gap. CDR3 sequence: CASSLVEARQEQFF. The CDR3 DNA sequence: TGTGCCAGCAGCTTAGTGGAGGCCCGACAAGAGCAGTTCTTC.

The chain carries TRBV19 and TRBJ2-2; 7 bases align to TRBD2. This CDR3 comprises 17 residues. Germline CDR1 reads LNHDA; CDR2 reads SQIVND (reference sequence). The junction had 13 bases not matched to a gene; V was cut back by 7 bases and J by 2 bases. The CDR3 DNA reads TGTGCCAGTACCATGGTCGGGCTAGCGGACAACACCGGGGAGCTGTTTTTT. Its protein product is CASTMVGLADNTGELFF.

V is TRBV11-2 and J is TRBJ2-3; a weak D match, TRBD1 (5 bases). CDR1 and CDR2 (germline): SGHAT, FQNNGV. V was cut by 0 bases and J by 1 base, with 11 bases left in between. The CDR3 runs 16 residues. The CDR3 sequence is CASSLDRGYGTDTQYF. The CDR3 coding sequence is TGTGCCAGCAGCTTAGATAGGGGTTATGGCACAGATACGCAGTATTTT.

In this sample, this clonotype turned up a few times. The rearrangement joins TRBV6-5 to TRBJ1-1; maybe TRBD1 (5 bases). CDR3 size: 15 residues. Germline lookup yields CDR1 MNHEY and CDR2 SVGAGI. V was trimmed by 2 bases and J by 1 base, leaving 11 bases between them. The CDR3 nucleotides are TGTGCCAGCAGTTACAGCGCCCAGGGGAACACTGAAGCTTTCTTT. This encodes CASSYSAQGNTEAFF.

The chain joins TRBV20-1 to TRBJ2-7; 7 positions match TRBD1. This CDR3 has 14 residues. Germline values: CDR1 DFQATT, CDR2 SNEGSKA (reference sequence). V lost 6 bases to trimming and J lost 3 bases; unmatched junction nucleotides: 11. The CDR3 DNA sequence: TGCAGTGCCCATACCAGGACAGGCAGCTACGAGCAGTACTTC. Amino acids: CSAHTRTGSYEQYF.

DNA for the CDR3: TGTGCCAGCAGCCCCTCAAGGGGCGCCGCTCCCGACGAGCAGTACTTC. Its translation is CASSPSRGAAPDEQYF. The chain joins TRBV5-6 to TRBJ2-7; the D gene is possibly TRBD1 (5 bases). The V end was cut by 4 bases, the J end by 5 bases, with 22 bases between. The CDR3 has 16 amino acids. Germline lookup yields CDR1 SGHDT and CDR2 YYEEEE.

The chain uses TRBV7-9 and TRBJ2-3, with D uncertain. The CDR3 covers 12 residues. Trimming cost V 6 bases and J 0 bases, with 4 bases left between them. Germline CDR1 is SEHNR and CDR2 is FQNEAQ (reference sequence). CDR3 amino acids: CASSGSTDTQYF. DNA for the CDR3: TGTGCCAGCAGTGGAAGCACAGATACGCAGTATTTT.

This clonotype occurred a few times. V and J are TRBV6-5 and TRBJ1-1; weak D call: TRBD1 (6 bases). Germline V CDR1 and CDR2: MNHEY, SVGAGI. V was trimmed by 0 bases and J by 7 bases, leaving 15 bases between them. This CDR3 contains 15 residues. The CDR3 protein is CASSYSRGGSGEAFF. Here the CDR3 DNA reads TGTGCCAGCAGTTACTCGAGGGGGGGCTCGGGTGAAGCTTTCTTT.

The chain carries TRBV20-1 and TRBJ2-5; TRBD2 is a possible D gene (6 bases). Trimming removed 6 bases from V and 4 bases from J, with 12 bases in between. CDR3 size: 12 residues. Germline lookup yields CDR1 DFQATT and CDR2 SNEGSKA (reference sequence). CDR3 sequence (DNA): TGCAGTGCGGGGGAGGTAGGAGAGACCCAGTACTTC. This gives the protein CSAGEVGETQYF.

J is TRBJ2-7 and V is TRBV11-2; no firm D call. The CDR3 runs to 11 residues. Between the trimmed V and J ends, which lost 6 bases and 7 bases, there was a span of 10 bases. Germline CDR1 and CDR2: SGHAT and FQNNGV. CDR3 protein: CASRSEREQYF. The CDR3 nucleotides are TGTGCCAGCAGGAGTGAAAGGGAGCAGTACTTC.

This clonotype appeared many times. The genes are TRBV27 and TRBJ2-7; 7 bases are a match to TRBD1. Germline values: CDR1 MNHEY, CDR2 SMNVEV (reference sequence). The CDR3 totals 15 residues. V trimming: 5 bases; J trimming: 1 base; junction bases outside the gene matches: 8. The DNA of the CDR3 is TGTGCCAGCAGTCCAAGCTGGGGACAGTCCTACGAGCAGTACTTC. It codes for CASSPSWGQSYEQYF.

In its sample, this clonotype was seen a few times. The chain combines TRBV7-8 with TRBJ2-5; D gene unclear. There are 14 residues in the CDR3. CDR1 SGHVS and CDR2 FQNEAQ come from the germline V gene. The V end was cut by 0 bases, the J end by 4 bases, with 9 bases between. The CDR3, as DNA: TGTGCCAGCAGCTTAGCGCTATTTGCAGAGACCCAGTACTTC. This codes for CASSLALFAETQYF.

This clonotype came up a few times. This sequence joins TRBV18 and TRBJ2-7; D is uncertain. Trimming took 3 bases from V and 2 from J, leaving 14 bases between them. Germline V gene data show CDR1 as KGHSH and CDR2 as LQKENI. CDR3 length: 15 residues. DNA for the CDR3: TGTGCCAGCTCACCGTCTGGCTATCAGCCCTACGAGCAGTACTTC. It translates to CASSPSGYQPYEQYF.

The chain joins TRBV7-2 to TRBJ2-1; 7 bases are shared with TRBD2. The CDR3 sequence is 15 residues long. Per germline, CDR1 SGHTA and CDR2 FQGNSA. With V trimmed by 9 bases and J by 6 bases, 14 bases remained unmatched. CDR3: CARTLVAGDPNEQFF. CDR3 DNA: TGTGCCAGAACTCTTGTCGCGGGGGACCCCAATGAGCAGTTCTTC.

This clonotype showed up just a few times. The chain employs TRBV24-1 and TRBJ2-2; no definite D call. Germline-derived CDR1 and CDR2 are KGHDR and SFDVKD. This CDR3 spans 15 amino acids. V lost 1 base to trimming and J lost 6 bases, with 11 bases between them. The CDR3 region is CATSDFVRHPGELFF. The CDR3 DNA sequence: TGTGCCACCAGTGATTTCGTCAGACATCCCGGGGAGCTGTTTTTT.

The CDR3 region is CASSIGTSGLYEQYF. CDR3 DNA sequence: TGTGCCAGCAGCATAGGGACTAGCGGCCTTTACGAGCAGTACTTC. This chain links TRBV7-6 with TRBJ2-7; 11 bases line up with TRBD2. Trimming removed 5 bases from V and 4 bases from J; junction bases left unmatched: 7. The CDR3 is 15 amino acids. Looked up from germline, CDR1 is SGHVS and CDR2 is FNYEAQ.

This clonotype was detected only a few times. V usage is TRBV12-3 or TRBV12-4 and J usage is TRBJ2-6, with D perhaps matching TRBD1 (6 bases). Trimming removed 3 bases from V and 0 bases from J, with 18 bases in between. The CDR3 spans 19 residues. The CDR3 spells CASSLWAGDTDSGANVLTF. CDR3 bases: TGTGCCAGCAGTTTGTGGGCAGGGGATACCGACTCTGGGGCCAACGTCCTGACTTTC.

This clonotype was counted only a few times. The chain couples TRBV12-3 or TRBV12-4 to TRBJ1-5; 9 nucleotides align to TRBD1. V trimming: 2 bases; J trimming: 12 bases; junction bases outside the gene matches: 2. CDR3 length: 12 amino acids. The CDR3 DNA reads as TGTGCCAGCAGTTTACGGGACAGGGTCCAGCATTTT. Its translation: CASSLRDRVQHF.

In regard to this clonotype: Mismatch with germline at one junction end may stem from a read error. CDR3 in amino acids: CATSETGGSESQYF. Written as DNA, the CDR3 is TGTGCCACCAGTGAAACAGGAGGAAGTGAGAGCCAGTACTTC. The chain uses TRBV24-1 and TRBJ2-5; D possibly matches TRBD1 or TRBD2 (5 bases each). This CDR3 contains 14 residues. Germline V lookup: CDR1 KGHDR, CDR2 SFDVKD.

The chain employs TRBV25-1 and TRBJ1-2; D unresolved. Per the germline V gene, CDR1 is MGHDK and CDR2 is SYGVNS. V dropped 4 bases and J dropped 5 bases, with 5 bases sitting between them. This CDR3 region has 11 residues. In DNA, the CDR3 is TGTGCCAGCAGTGGGGGATATGGCTACACCTTC. Translated: CASSGGYGYTF.

The V gene is TRBV11-2, the J gene TRBJ2-2; 9 positions match TRBD1. Per germline, CDR1 SGHAT and CDR2 FQNNGV. Losses at the gene ends were 3 bases for V and 4 bases for J; bases not matched to a gene: 3. The CDR3 is made up of 15 amino acids. The CDR3 DNA reads as TGTGCCAGCAGCTTCGGACAGGGGATCACCGGGGAGCTGTTTTTT. Translated, it gives CASSFGQGITGELFF.

The chain combines TRBV6-5 with TRBJ2-3; 10 bases agree with TRBD2. The CDR3 is made up of 18 amino acids. Germline V gives CDR1 MNHEY, CDR2 SVGAGI. The J segment lost 0 bases and the V segment lost 2 bases, leaving 8 bases of the junction unmatched. As DNA, the CDR3 is TGTGCCAGCAGTTACGGGGCTAGCGGGGGCTCTAGCACAGATACGCAGTATTTT. Translating it yields CASSYGASGGSSTDTQYF.

Written as DNA, the CDR3 is TGTGCCAGCAGCGTTCCTGGTGATCGTACGCAGTATTTT. Amino acids: CASSVPGDRTQYF. The chain links TRBV11-2 to TRBJ2-3; no firm D call. CDR3 length: 13 amino acids. V was clipped by 5 bases and J by 8 bases, with 14 bases between them. CDR1 and CDR2 from the germline V gene are SGHAT and FQNNGV.

This clonotype showed up just a few times. The rearrangement uses TRBV13 and TRBJ2-5, with 7 bases that match TRBD2. The length of the CDR3 is 12 residues. Germline values: CDR1 PRHDT, CDR2 FYEKMQ (reference sequence). Losses at the gene ends were 5 bases for V and 14 bases for J; bases not matched to a gene: 11. The CDR3 DNA sequence: TGTGCCAGCAGCGCCACGGGACTACCGGGCTACTTC. Translating it yields CASSATGLPGYF. Combining the CDR3 with reference TRBV13 and TRBJ2-5 gives the whole variable domain AAGVIQSPRHLIKEKRETATLKCYPIPRHDTVYWYQQGPGQDPQFLISFYEKMQSDKGSIPDRFSAQQFSDYHSELNMSSLELGDSALYFCASSATGLPGYFGPGTRLLVL.

This clonotype was counted between two and nine times. The chain is built from TRBV6-5 and TRBJ2-3; 9 bases are shared with TRBD2. The V gene end was trimmed by 0 bases and the J gene end by 5 bases; junction bases not matched to a gene: 6. The germline V gene has CDR1 MNHEY and CDR2 SVGAGI. The CDR3 sequence is 16 residues long. The CDR3 spells CASSYSLVAGEDTQYF. CDR3 sequence (DNA): TGTGCCAGCAGTTACTCCCTAGTAGCGGGGGAAGATACGCAGTATTTT.

This chain joins TRBV11-2 and TRBJ1-1; D perhaps matches TRBD1 (5 bases). In germline, CDR1 is SGHAT, CDR2 FQNNGV. V was shortened by 5 bases and J by 2 bases, with 15 bases between the two germline ends. The CDR3 is 15 residues long. In nucleotides, the CDR3 is TGTGCCAGCAGCCGGGCCTTGGGGGAAAACACTGAAGCTTTCTTT. Amino acids: CASSRALGENTEAFF.

This clonotype was recorded at least ten times. The chain links TRBV10-2 to TRBJ2-2; D may be TRBD1 (6 bases). V lost 5 bases, J lost 3 bases, and 7 bases lay in between. Germline V gene lookup returns CDR1 WSHSY and CDR2 SAAADI. This CDR3 has 13 residues. CDR3 DNA sequence: TGCGCCAGCAGTCACAGGGACACCGGGGAGCTGTTTTTT. It specifies CASSHRDTGELFF.